The present T cell receptor beta chain was sequenced within a study of T cells in Graves' hyperthyroidism and ophthalmopathy. Study observations and caveats: Blood held most thyroid clonotypes expanded above 0.001 frequency. Separation of ophthalmopathy from stable hyperthyroidism was achieved by a 13 V-J model.

This clonotype was observed at least ten times. The target antigen is unknown. Any patient presenting with uncontrolled infection, other autoimmune disease, pregnancy or lactation was left out. The investigators amplified TCR beta CDR3 regions from RNA transcripts. The TCR CDR3 was amplified in a first-round RT-PCR using the HTBI primer set. TCRdb reanalysed the multiplex PCR reads using MiXCR and keeps one entry per CDR3 protein. The data show more than 550,000 distinct CDR3 sequences, about 45% seen once. V lost 4 bases to trimming and J lost 2 bases, with 8 bases between them. Germline-derived CDR1 and CDR2 are SGHVS and FQNEAQ. The CDR3 extends over 13 amino acids.

V is TRBV7-8 and J is TRBJ2-5; D is perhaps TRBD2 (5 bases). This TCR derives from an adult man with Graves' disease, either hyperthyroidism or ophthalmopathy (not recorded which). Sequenced input: peripheral blood or thyroid tissue (not recorded which). The CDR3 region is CASSSGVQETQYF. CDR3 DNA: TGTGCCAGCAGCTCCGGGGTACAAGAGACCCAGTACTTC.